One T cell receptor (beta chain) is described in this entry. The PCR had 60 Vbeta and 13 Jbeta primers. Here immunoSEQ multiplex PCR was the method, and the copy in TCRdb shows in-frame clones only, minus some. The sample contains around 150,000 clones, roughly 83% of which appear only once. This sample was included in a study of cytomegalovirus exposure and HLA in healthy donors. This receptor was identified in a woman between 18 and 29 years old in good health and CMV-seronegative. Sample: PBMCs.

The CDR3: CASSLQAGTEAFF. The CDR3 coding sequence is TGCGCCAGCAGCTTGCAAGCGGGGACTGAAGCTTTCTTT. This sequence joins TRBV5-1 and TRBJ1-1; D not resolved. V lost 1 base and J 5 bases, leaving 9 bases between the germline ends. The germline V gene encodes CDR1 SGHRS and CDR2 YFSETQ. The CDR3 length is 13 residues.